This TCR beta chain came from a study of OX40 agonist ivuxolimab in advanced cancers. The study's findings and limits: The study did not work out the antigen specificity of the expanded peripheral T cells. Averaged across samples, CD8+ T cells carried more expanded clones than CD4+ did.

The count of this clone is one. Its antigen is not known. The protocol was immunoSEQ multiplex PCR, while the TCRdb copy is restricted to in-frame clones and leaves out a portion. The profile shows roughly 68,000 clones, 75% to 85% of them singletons. This clonotype was obtained from an adult with an advanced solid tumor such as melanoma, head and neck, liver or kidney cancer. The sample here was CD4+ or CD8+ T cells sorted from blood, taken in a trial of the OX40 agonist ivuxolimab.

Here the CDR3 reads CASRLQGAAKNIQYF. For the CDR3, the DNA is TGTGCCAGCAGGTTACAGGGGGCCGCCAAAAACATTCAGTACTTC. The V and J genes are TRBV5-6 and TRBJ2-4; 9 nucleotides match TRBD1. V shed 5 bases and J 1 base; nucleotides not matched to a gene: 4. Germline CDR1 is SGHDT and CDR2 is YYEEEE. This CDR3 has 15 amino acids.